Below are 2 T cell receptor beta chains sequenced from a single sample in a study of response to subunit inactivated influenza vaccine. TCRdb recomputed calls from the RT-PCR reads with MiXCR, one row per CDR3 protein. The data contain more than 500,000 distinct CDR3 sequences, 11% of them singletons. The same specimen was also included in a second study, on T cells expressing NK-cell markers. Turning to that study: Scientists made TCR beta cDNA using 5'RACE template switching with UMIs.

The sample consisted of PBMCs from blood, taken on the day of vaccination. These receptors were obtained from a man aged 50 to 60 who received an inactivated influenza vaccine.

This clonotype was recorded many times. The V call is TRBV20-1, the J call TRBJ2-3, with unresolved D. From germline, CDR1 is DFQATT and CDR2 SNEGSKA (reference sequence). V was shortened by 3 bases and J by 1 base, with 14 bases between the two germline ends. This CDR3 contains 15 residues. This CDR3 is CSASPPEYRTDTQYF. CDR3 sequence (DNA): TGCAGTGCTAGCCCCCCGGAATACCGCACAGATACGCAGTATTTT.

This clonotype has only a few counts. The chain uses TRBV5-5 and TRBJ1-3, with D tentatively TRBD1 (5 bases). The CDR3 covers 18 residues. Per germline, CDR1 SGHKS and CDR2 YYEKEE (reference sequence). V was pared by 0 bases and J by 0 bases, with 16 bases between. Here the CDR3 DNA reads TGTGCCAGCAGCTTGGAAGTCGCAGGGTATGGCTCTGGAAACACCATATATTTT. Residues: CASSLEVAGYGSGNTIYF.